Presented here are 25 T cell receptor beta chains from one specimen sequenced in a study of beta chain features in type 1 diabetes. The study, taken as a whole, reports: There was a moderate but significant shortening of TCRB CDR3s in all four CD4+ subsets of Type 1 diabetes patients.

Sequenced material consisted of expressed TCRB transcripts (all of the isolated RNA was reverse transcribed). Profiled with immunoSEQ multiplex PCR; TCRdb holds only in-frame clones, not every one. Of 20,000 to 30,000 clones listed, around 68% are singletons. These TCRs' antigens remain unknown. Sample: Tregs from blood. These TCRs come from a man aged 18 to 30 with type 1 diabetes.

V gene TRBV18 combines with J gene TRBJ1-5; a weak D match, TRBD1 (5 bases). Germline CDR1 is KGHSH and CDR2 is LQKENI. The CDR3 spans 14 residues. The V gene lost 3 bases and the J gene lost 4 bases, with 10 bases spanning the gap. The CDR3, as DNA: TGTGCCAGCTCACCCCCGGGGGGGAATCAGCCCCAGCATTTT. Encoded protein: CASSPPGGNQPQHF. The full variable domain, rest sourced from reference TRBV18 and TRBJ1-5, is NAGVMQNPRHLVRRRGQEARLRCSPMKGHSHVYWYRQLPEEGLKFMVYLQKENIIDESGMPKERFSAEFPKEGPSILRIQQVVRGDSAAYFCASSPPGGNQPQHFGDGTRLSIL.

This chain uses TRBV29-1 with TRBJ2-7; perhaps TRBD1 as D (6 bases). V was trimmed by 5 bases and J by 4 bases, leaving 18 bases between them. This CDR3 has 14 amino acids. Germline CDR1 and CDR2: SQVTM and ANQGSEA. CDR3 sequence (DNA): TGCAGCGTTTGTAACAGGGATAGAAGGTACGAGCAGTACTTC. Protein product: CSVCNRDRRYEQYF.

This chain links TRBV14 with TRBJ1-5, with D maybe TRBD1 (5 bases). Per germline, CDR1 SGHDN and CDR2 FVKESK. V was cut by 2 bases and J by 3 bases, with 14 bases left in between. There are 16 residues in the CDR3. CDR3 amino acids: CASSQQGRYNNQPQHF. The DNA of the CDR3 is TGTGCCAGCAGCCAACAGGGTCGATATAACAATCAGCCCCAGCATTTT.

The chain carries TRBV7-9 and TRBJ1-3; TRBD1 is a possible D gene (5 bases). Germline CDR1 reads SEHNR; CDR2 reads FQNEAQ (reference sequence). This CDR3 contains 16 residues. Trimming left V 5 bases short and J 0 bases short, with 14 bases between. CDR3 DNA: TGTGCCAGCAGCAATGACGCAGGGCCCTCTGGAAACACCATATATTTT. Residues: CASSNDAGPSGNTIYF.

The V and J genes are TRBV6-4 and TRBJ1-2, with 9 positions matching TRBD1. Trimming took 6 bases from V and 7 from J; bases not matched to a gene: 6. CDR3 length: 13 residues. CDR1 is MRHNA and CDR2 is SNTAGT in the germline V gene. CDR3 sequence: CASSDRGIGGYTF. The CDR3 DNA reads as TGTGCCAGCAGCGACAGGGGGATAGGTGGCTACACCTTC.

This clone was picked up a small number of times. The chain combines TRBV11-2 with TRBJ1-3, with no clear D. V lost 0 bases and J lost 1, with 4 bases in between. Germline V CDR1 and CDR2: SGHAT, FQNNGV. This CDR3 is built from 14 residues. CDR3 region: CASSLDPSGNTIYF. The CDR3 bases are TGTGCCAGCAGCTTAGATCCGTCTGGAAACACCATATATTTT.

This clone was observed once. The V gene is TRBV18, the J gene TRBJ2-5, with a weak D call TRBD1 (5 bases). The end of the DNA fits TRBJ2-7 better, so the J call may be wrong. CDR3 size: 17 residues. The V gene's germline CDR1 is KGHSH and CDR2 LQKENI. CDR3 protein: CASSPPNLGHLIYEQYF. Here the CDR3 DNA reads TGTGCCAGCTCACCACCTAATCTTGGACATTTGATCTACGAGCAGTACTTC.

This clone was detected only a few times. V is TRBV6-6 and J is TRBJ1-6; 8 bases are a match to TRBD1. The V and J ends lost 0 bases and 5 bases, in that order; junction bases with no gene match: 0. CDR1 is MNHNY, CDR2 SVGAGI, per germline (reference sequence). The CDR3 covers 15 residues. The CDR3 region has the DNA TGTGCCAGCAGTTACTCGACAGGGGATAATTCACCCCTCCACTTT. Translation: CASSYSTGDNSPLHF.

The J gene is TRBJ2-7, the V gene TRBV6-6, with TRBD2 identical over 7 bases. Germline CDR1 reads MNHNY; CDR2 reads SVGAGI (reference sequence). This CDR3 spans 14 amino acids. Trimming cost V 2 bases and J 0 bases; bases outside gene matches: 1. The CDR3 sequence: CASSYAGVSYEQYF. The CDR3 DNA is TGTGCCAGCAGTTACGCGGGGGTCTCCTACGAGCAGTACTTC.

V and J are TRBV5-1 and TRBJ2-3; 9 bases map to TRBD2. The CDR3 has 18 residues. V dropped 0 bases and J dropped 0; count of bases not matched to a gene: 8. Germline V gives CDR1 SGHRS, CDR2 YFSETQ. CDR3 in amino acids: CASSLGFRAGGSTDTQYF. The CDR3 DNA reads as TGCGCCAGCAGCTTGGGTTTTAGGGCGGGGGGGAGCACAGATACGCAGTATTTT.

This clone has only a few counts. V is TRBV7-2 and J is TRBJ2-1, with 11 bases matching TRBD2. Germline V gives CDR1 SGHTA, CDR2 FQGNSA. The CDR3 is 16 amino acids. V shed 3 bases and J 4 bases; nucleotides not matched to a gene: 5. The CDR3 region is CASSFGTSGLYNEQFF. In DNA form, the CDR3 reads TGTGCCAGCAGCTTTGGGACTAGCGGTCTTTACAATGAGCAGTTCTTC.

The genes are TRBV6-5 and TRBJ1-2; a possible D gene is TRBD1 (6 bases). The germline V gene has CDR1 MNHEY and CDR2 SVGAGI. The length of the CDR3 is 14 residues. Trimming took off 6 bases at V and 4 bases at J, with 15 bases between the two ends. The CDR3 DNA sequence: TGTGCCAGCAGGCCGGGGGGCGAAACCTATGGCTACACCTTC. Protein: CASRPGGETYGYTF.

This chain uses TRBV5-1 with TRBJ1-1; 7 bases line up with TRBD1. Germline CDR1 is SGHRS and CDR2 is YFSETQ. V lost 4 bases, J lost 11 bases, and 8 bases stayed unmatched. This CDR3 contains 12 residues. The CDR3 DNA reads TGCGCCAGCAGCACGGACAGGCAGAATGCTTTCTTT. This encodes CASSTDRQNAFF.

DNA for the CDR3: TGTGCCAGCAGTGACCGGGACATACTGGCTTGGAGCAATCAGCCCCAGCATTTT. As protein: CASSDRDILAWSNQPQHF. V gene TRBV2 combines with J gene TRBJ1-5; perhaps TRBD1 as D (6 bases). The CDR3 runs to 18 residues. The V end was cut by 3 bases, the J end by 1 base, with 19 bases between. CDR1 and CDR2 from the germline V gene are SNHLY and FYNNEI.

This chain uses TRBV7-2 with TRBJ2-2, with D hard to call. The CDR3 totals 12 residues. The V end was cut by 5 bases, the J end by 7 bases, with 8 bases between. CDR1 SGHTA and CDR2 FQGNSA come from the germline V gene. For the CDR3, the DNA is TGTGCCAGCAGCCCTACGGTCGGGGAGCTGTTTTTT. Amino acid sequence: CASSPTVGELFF.

By frequency in the sample, this clone is medium-sized. This chain uses TRBV18 with TRBJ2-7; D possibly corresponds to TRBD2 (5 bases). Germline V gives CDR1 KGHSH, CDR2 LQKENI. V lost 2 bases and J lost 2, with 10 bases in between. This CDR3 is 14 amino acids long. In nucleotides, the CDR3 is TGTGCCAGCTCACCAGTCGGGGTCCCCTACGAGCAGTACTTC. Translated: CASSPVGVPYEQYF. Variable domain in full (rest from reference TRBV18 and TRBJ2-7): NAGVMQNPRHLVRRRGQEARLRCSPMKGHSHVYWYRQLPEEGLKFMVYLQKENIIDESGMPKERFSAEFPKEGPSILRIQQVVRGDSAAYFCASSPVGVPYEQYFGPGTRLTVT.

The sample holds a few counts of this clone. The V call is TRBV5-4, the J call TRBJ2-1; 12 bases agree with TRBD1. The CDR3 totals 16 residues. V dropped 4 bases and J dropped 9; count of bases not matched to a gene: 11. CDR1 and CDR2 (germline): SGHNT, YYREEE (reference sequence). CDR3 sequence reads: CASSPGQGAQKGEQFF. The CDR3 bases are TGTGCCAGCAGCCCGGGACAGGGGGCACAGAAGGGTGAGCAGTTCTTC.

This clone was observed a handful of times. V and J are TRBV5-6 and TRBJ2-1; TRBD2 agrees at 11 bases. Germline lookup yields CDR1 SGHDT and CDR2 YYEEEE. V gave up 3 bases and J gave up 3 bases; unmatched junction bases: 8. This CDR3 contains 17 residues. CDR3 protein: CASSSSLAGGSYNEQFF. CDR3 DNA: TGTGCCAGCAGCTCCTCCTTAGCGGGAGGGAGCTACAATGAGCAGTTCTTC.

J is TRBJ2-7 and V is TRBV2; 10 bases fit TRBD2. Germline V gene lookup returns CDR1 SNHLY and CDR2 FYNNEI. V was clipped by 6 bases and J by 13 bases; unmatched bases: 12. The CDR3 contains 13 residues. CDR3 protein: CASSPVTTSGTYF. CDR3 nucleotide sequence: TGTGCCAGCAGCCCGGTAACCACTAGCGGGACTTACTTC.

A single count supports this clone. The chain couples TRBV2 to TRBJ2-5; 9 positions agree with TRBD2. J gave up 6 bases and V 3 bases, and 11 bases lay outside the gene matches. There are 16 residues in the CDR3. Germline-derived CDR1 and CDR2 are SNHLY and FYNNEI. The CDR3 region is CASSDGLAGSRKTQYF. DNA of the CDR3: TGTGCCAGCAGTGATGGTCTAGCGGGGTCCCGAAAGACCCAGTACTTC.

In nucleotides, the CDR3 is TGTGCCAGCAGTTGGACTAGCGGGGGCTCCTACGAGCAGTACTTC. Translating gives CASSWTSGGSYEQYF. The rearrangement uses TRBV11-2 and TRBJ2-7, with 13 bases lining up with TRBD2. The CDR3 has 15 amino acids. V shed 6 bases and J 0 bases; nucleotides not matched to a gene: 2. CDR1 and CDR2 (germline): SGHAT, FQNNGV.

The CDR3 sequence: CASSGTGEKLFF. CDR3 sequence (DNA): TGTGCCAGCAGTGGGACAGGCGAAAAACTGTTTTTT. The J gene is TRBJ1-4, the V gene TRBV2; TRBD1 matches 7 bases. This CDR3 has 12 residues. Trimming removed 4 bases from V and 8 bases from J; junction bases left unmatched: 1. Germline V gene lookup returns CDR1 SNHLY and CDR2 FYNNEI. Together with reference TRBV2 and TRBJ1-4, the CDR3 gives the full variable domain: EPEVTQTPSHQVTQMGQEVILRCVPISNHLYFYWYRQILGQKVEFLVSFYNNEISEKSEIFDDQFSVERPDGSNFTLKIRSTKLEDSAMYFCASSGTGEKLFFGSGTQLSVL.

The chain has TRBV7-2 and TRBJ2-1, with TRBD1 as a possible D gene (6 bases). The CDR3 totals 18 residues. Looked up from germline, CDR1 is SGHTA and CDR2 is FQGNSA. Trimming took off 2 bases at V and 1 base at J, with 18 bases between the two ends. The CDR3 reads CASSLLASLGGSYNEQFF. CDR3 nucleotides: TGTGCCAGCAGCTTACTTGCTAGCTTAGGGGGTTCCTACAATGAGCAGTTCTTC. Supplemented by reference TRBV7-2 and TRBJ2-1, the full variable domain reads GAGVSQSPSNKVTEKGKDVELRCDPISGHTALYWYRQSLGQGLEFLIYFQGNSAPDKSGLPSDRFSAERTGGSVSTLTIQRTQQEDSAVYLCASSLLASLGGSYNEQFFGPGTRLTVL.

The rearrangement uses TRBV28 and TRBJ1-1, with 7 bases matching TRBD1. The CDR3 consists of 16 residues. J lost 1 base, V lost 4 bases, and 9 bases had no gene match. Germline CDR1 is MDHEN and CDR2 is SYDVKM. In nucleotides, the CDR3 is TGTGCCAGCAGTTCAGGGGGACTCTCCACGAACACTGAAGCTTTCTTT. This translates into CASSSGGLSTNTEAFF.

The chain employs TRBV5-1 and TRBJ1-1; D remains unclear. Germline V CDR1 and CDR2: SGHRS, YFSETQ. Deletions cut 7 bases from V and 6 bases from J, with 16 bases between. The CDR3 sequence is 13 residues long. CDR3 amino acids: CASFRAGGAEAFF. The DNA of the CDR3 is TGCGCCAGCTTCCGGGCGGGTGGCGCTGAAGCTTTCTTT. The whole variable domain, filled in from reference TRBV5-1 and TRBJ1-1, reads KAGVTQTPRYLIKTRGQQVTLSCSPISGHRSVSWYQQTPGQGLQFLFEYFSETQRNKGNFPGRFSGRQFSNSRSEMNVSTLELGDSALYLCASFRAGGAEAFFGQGTRLTVV.